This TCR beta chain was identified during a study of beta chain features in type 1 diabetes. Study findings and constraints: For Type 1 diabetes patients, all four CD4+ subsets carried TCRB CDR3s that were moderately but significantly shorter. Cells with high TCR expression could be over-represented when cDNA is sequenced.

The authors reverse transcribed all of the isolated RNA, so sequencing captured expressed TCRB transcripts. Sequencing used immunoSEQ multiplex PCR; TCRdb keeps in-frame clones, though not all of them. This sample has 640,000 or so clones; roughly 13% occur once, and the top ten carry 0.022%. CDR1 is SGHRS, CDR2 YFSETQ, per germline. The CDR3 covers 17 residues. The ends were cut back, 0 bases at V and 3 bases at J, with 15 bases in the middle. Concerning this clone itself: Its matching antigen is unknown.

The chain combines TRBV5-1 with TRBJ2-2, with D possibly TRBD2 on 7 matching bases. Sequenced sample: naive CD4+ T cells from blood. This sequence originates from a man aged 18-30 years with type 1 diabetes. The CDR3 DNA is TGCGCCAGCAGCTTGGGACCATTGCGGGGGCACACCGGGGAGCTGTTTTTT. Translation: CASSLGPLRGHTGELFF.